This TCR beta chain was recovered during a study of blood T cells in healthy people across ages. For the second PCR, which ran for about 7 to 11 cycles, a sample-barcoded 5' primer and a J-beta primer mix were used. MiXCR was run by TCRdb on the 5' RACE reads, yielding one entry per CDR3 protein. This sample has under 1 million distinct CDR3 sequences, with approximately 48% found just once. This clonotype has just a few counts. Each sample gave at least 6.5 million isolated PBMCs. This TCR was sampled from a man between 60 and 70 years old in good health. Material for sequencing was blood.

As DNA, the CDR3 is TGTGCCAGCAGCCCGCGGTACAGGGAGGTTGGCTACGAGCAGTACTTC. The encoded protein is CASSPRYREVGYEQYF. V usage is TRBV7-8 and J usage is TRBJ2-7; D could derive from TRBD1 or TRBD2 (6 bases each). This CDR3 comprises 16 residues. V gave up 5 bases and J gave up 3 bases, with 20 bases separating them. CDR1 is SGHVS, CDR2 FQNEAQ, per germline.